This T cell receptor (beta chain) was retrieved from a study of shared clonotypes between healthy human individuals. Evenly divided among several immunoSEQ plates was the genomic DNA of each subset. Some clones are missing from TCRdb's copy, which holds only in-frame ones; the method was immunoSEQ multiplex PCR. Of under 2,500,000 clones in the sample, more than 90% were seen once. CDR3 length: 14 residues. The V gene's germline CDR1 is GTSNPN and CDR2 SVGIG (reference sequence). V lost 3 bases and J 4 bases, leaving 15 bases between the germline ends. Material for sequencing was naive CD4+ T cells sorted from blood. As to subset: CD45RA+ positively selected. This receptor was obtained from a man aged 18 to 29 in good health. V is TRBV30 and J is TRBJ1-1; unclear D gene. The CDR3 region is CAWRLGASSTEAFF. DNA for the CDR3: TGTGCCTGGAGGTTGGGCGCCTCATCCACTGAAGCTTTCTTT.